What follows are 32 T cell receptor beta chains derived from one specimen sequenced in a study of regulatory T cells in long-lasting Graves disease. Time point: newly diagnosed GD, antithyroid drugs for less than 3 months. The TCR library was prepared using RNA isolated from PBMCs. Arm-PCR with iRepertoire HTBI primers amplified the CDR3 regions for these TCR beta libraries. TCRdb processed the multiplex PCR reads anew with MiXCR; each CDR3 protein has one entry. The data show more than 300,000 distinct CDR3 sequences, 15% to 20% seen once. This sample also belongs to another study, concerning T cells in Graves' hyperthyroidism and ophthalmopathy.

Sequenced material: peripheral blood mononuclear cells (PBMCs), taken at new diagnosis, from a patient treated with antithyroid drugs. The receptors were sampled from a young woman with Graves disease.

The chain uses TRBV6-9 and TRBJ2-1; D assignment may be TRBD1 or TRBD2 (5 bases each). CDR1 is MNHGY and CDR2 is SVAAGI in the germline V gene. This CDR3 has 14 residues. The ends were cut back, 3 bases at V and 5 bases at J, with 11 bases in the middle. CDR3 in DNA: TGTGCCAGCAGTTACCTGGGGGAAGACAATGAGCAGTTCTTC. Its translation is CASSYLGEDNEQFF.

This clonotype was seen many times. This sequence joins TRBV12-3 or TRBV12-4 and TRBJ1-4; 8 positions agree with TRBD1. Trimming removed 2 bases from V and 8 bases from J; junction bases left unmatched: 7. The CDR3 is made up of 15 amino acids. The CDR3 here is CASSLIGQGGEKLFF. The CDR3 region has the DNA TGTGCCAGCAGTTTAATTGGACAGGGTGGCGAAAAACTGTTTTTT.

This chain uses TRBV15 with TRBJ2-7; 9 positions agree with TRBD2. The V and J ends lost 0 bases and 0 bases, in that order; junction bases with no gene match: 3. There are 16 residues in the CDR3. Germline CDR1 is LNHNV and CDR2 is YYDKDF (reference sequence). The CDR3 DNA sequence: TGTGCCACCAGCAGAGATAAGACTAGCGGCTCCTACGAGCAGTACTTC. Protein: CATSRDKTSGSYEQYF.

This clonotype appeared a few times. This sequence joins TRBV10-3 and TRBJ2-5, with 13 positions matching TRBD2. V trimming: 6 bases; J trimming: 6 bases; junction bases outside the gene matches: 4. The CDR3 loop spans 14 amino acids. Germline CDR1 ENHRY, CDR2 SYGVKD. The CDR3 region is CAIRETSGGKTQYF. CDR3 in DNA: TGTGCCATCAGAGAGACTAGCGGGGGGAAGACCCAGTACTTC.

This clonotype showed up many times. This sequence joins TRBV27 and TRBJ2-7, with D possibly TRBD2 on 5 matching bases. This CDR3 has 17 residues. Deletions cut 5 bases from V and 6 bases from J, with 26 bases between. The V gene's germline CDR1 is MNHEY and CDR2 SMNVEV (reference sequence). The CDR3 spells CASSTYARAGGRLEQYF. Here the CDR3 DNA reads TGTGCCAGCAGTACATACGCCCGGGCGGGCGGACGTCTCGAGCAGTACTTC.

This clonotype occurred a few times. The J gene is TRBJ2-1, the V gene TRBV24-1; TRBD2 matches 10 bases. The CDR3 sequence is 14 residues long. J was trimmed by 0 bases and V by 12 bases; bases with no gene match: 4. Germline V gene sequence: CDR1 KGHDR, CDR2 SFDVKD. The CDR3 is CAASGRGSYNEQFF. DNA of the CDR3: TGTGCCGCGAGCGGGAGGGGCTCCTACAATGAGCAGTTCTTC.

This clonotype has ten or more counts. The chain joins TRBV12-3 or TRBV12-4 to TRBJ1-5; D is unresolved. The ends were cut back, 1 base at V and 3 bases at J, with 16 bases in the middle. The CDR3 length is 17 residues. The CDR3 protein is CASSLEGAPLLNQPQHF. CDR3 nucleotides: TGTGCCAGCAGTTTAGAGGGTGCCCCCCTGCTCAATCAGCCCCAGCATTTT.

There are many counts of this clonotype. The chain employs TRBV5-5 and TRBJ2-1; 9 bases fit TRBD2. This CDR3 spans 15 amino acids. Per germline, CDR1 SGHKS and CDR2 YYEKEE (reference sequence). V lost 4 bases to trimming and J lost 1 base; unmatched junction nucleotides: 3. CDR3 loop: CASSRLAGSYNEQFF. The CDR3 nucleotides read TGTGCCAGCAGCAGGCTAGCGGGGTCCTACAATGAGCAGTTCTTC.

This clonotype was seen at least ten times. J is TRBJ1-3 and V is TRBV20-1, with D hard to call. CDR3 length: 13 residues. Germline CDR1 reads DFQATT; CDR2 reads SNEGSKA (reference sequence). V lost 3 bases, J lost 0 bases, and 6 bases lay in between. CDR3 sequence reads: CSASVSSGNTIYF. DNA of the CDR3: TGCAGTGCTAGTGTAAGCTCTGGAAACACCATATATTTT.

This clonotype was seen at least ten times. The rearrangement joins TRBV6-1 to TRBJ1-2; the D gene is possibly TRBD1 (5 bases). This CDR3 comprises 14 residues. Germline lookup yields CDR1 MNHNS and CDR2 SASEGT. V gave up 0 bases and J gave up 6 bases, with 11 bases separating them. This CDR3 reads CASSEAYQGDGYTF. The CDR3 nucleotides read TGTGCCAGCAGTGAAGCTTACCAGGGCGATGGCTACACCTTC.

This clonotype was counted ten times or more. V and J are TRBV3-1 and TRBJ2-3; TRBD2 matches 11 bases. The V and J ends lost 1 base and 10 bases, in that order; junction bases with no gene match: 7. Germline V CDR1 and CDR2: LGHDT, YNNKEL (reference sequence). The CDR3 contains 15 residues. CDR3 in amino acids: CASSQGLAGGPPQYF. Written as DNA, the CDR3 is TGTGCCAGCAGCCAAGGGCTAGCGGGGGGCCCCCCGCAGTATTTT.

This clonotype was counted at least ten times. The chain recombines TRBV19 with TRBJ1-2; perhaps TRBD1 as D (5 bases). The CDR3 spans 13 residues. The V and J ends lost 3 bases and 3 bases respectively, with 8 bases between them. Germline-derived CDR1 and CDR2 are LNHDA and SQIVND (reference sequence). In nucleotides, the CDR3 is TGTGCCAGTAGTATTGGGACGGACTATGGCTACACCTTC. It codes for CASSIGTDYGYTF.

This chain joins TRBV5-4 and TRBJ2-1; TRBD1 aligns across 9 bases. The CDR3 has 15 amino acids. Germline V gives CDR1 SGHNT, CDR2 YYREEE (reference sequence). The trim removed 4 bases at V and 9 bases at J, leaving 11 bases unmatched. For the CDR3, the DNA is TGTGCCAGCAGCCAAATACAGGGGGCGCCGGGTGAGCAGTTCTTC. Residues: CASSQIQGAPGEQFF.

This clonotype came up a few times. The chain is built from TRBV19 and TRBJ2-3; no firm D call. This CDR3 is 16 amino acids long. V lost 6 bases to trimming and J lost 0 bases, with 16 bases between them. In germline, CDR1 is LNHDA, CDR2 SQIVND (reference sequence). CDR3 in DNA: TGTGCCAGTAGGCCAAGAGGAGACACTAGCACAGATACGCAGTATTTT. Translated: CASRPRGDTSTDTQYF.

This clonotype was seen many times. The chain employs TRBV28 and TRBJ2-2; D might be TRBD2 (5 bases). Germline CDR1 reads MDHEN; CDR2 reads SYDVKM. With 5 bases removed from V and 7 bases from J, the gap between germline ends came to 11 bases. The CDR3 runs to 13 residues. Here the CDR3 reads CASSLIGSGELFF. The CDR3 DNA reads TGTGCCAGCAGTCTCATAGGGAGCGGGGAGCTGTTTTTT. Supplemented by reference TRBV28 and TRBJ2-2, the full variable domain reads DVKVTQSSRYLVKRTGEKVFLECVQDMDHENMFWYRQDPGLGLRLIYFSYDVKMKEKGDIPEGYSVSREKKERFSLILESASTNQTSMYLCASSLIGSGELFFGEGSRLTVL.

The chain carries TRBV7-3 and TRBJ2-3; TRBD1 matches at 9 bases. CDR1 is SGHTA, CDR2 FQGTGA, per germline. CDR3 length equals 15 residues. V lost 4 bases, J lost 1 base, and 3 bases stayed unmatched. The CDR3 spells CASSYRGRGTDTQYF. CDR3 in DNA: TGTGCCAGCAGCTACAGGGGGCGCGGCACAGATACGCAGTATTTT. The whole variable domain, remainder taken from reference TRBV7-3 and TRBJ2-3, is GAGVSQTPSNKVTEKGKYVELRCDPISGHTALYWYRQSLGQGPEFLIYFQGTGAADDSGLPNDRFFAVRPEGSVSTLKIQRTERGDSAVYLCASSYRGRGTDTQYFGPGTRLTVL.

The chain joins TRBV28 to TRBJ1-6; TRBD1 might be the D (5 bases). Germline V gives CDR1 MDHEN, CDR2 SYDVKM. The CDR3 extends over 18 amino acids. Trimming cost V 0 bases and J 7 bases, with 19 bases left between them. CDR3 DNA sequence: TGTGCCAGCAGTTTATGGGGGACTACCAGAAGGCTAAATTCACCCCTCCACTTT. Its protein is CASSLWGTTRRLNSPLHF.

This clonotype came up many times. The chain joins TRBV7-3 to TRBJ1-1; tentative D call: TRBD1 (5 bases). Trimming shortened V by 1 base and J by 5 bases, and 14 bases separated the two germline ends. The CDR3 sequence is 15 residues long. The germline gives CDR1 SGHTA, CDR2 FQGTGA. The CDR3 loop is CASSLSQGLRTEAFF. The CDR3 nucleotides read TGTGCCAGCAGCTTAAGTCAGGGACTGAGAACTGAAGCTTTCTTT.

V gene TRBV6-5 combines with J gene TRBJ2-3; 10 bases match TRBD2. There are 16 residues in the CDR3. In germline, CDR1 is MNHEY, CDR2 SVGAGI. With V trimmed by 3 bases and J by 4 bases, 7 bases remained unmatched. CDR3 in amino acids: CASSYEAGGRADTQYF. The CDR3 nucleotides read TGTGCCAGCAGTTATGAAGCGGGGGGGCGTGCAGATACGCAGTATTTT.

The chain uses TRBV4-2 and TRBJ2-2, with TRBD2 identical over 8 bases. CDR3 length: 16 residues. The V gene end was trimmed by 2 bases and the J gene end by 2 bases; junction bases not matched to a gene: 4. Looked up from germline, CDR1 is LGHNA and CDR2 is YNFKEQ. DNA for the CDR3: TGTGCCAGCAGCCAAAAAGCGGGAGCTAACACCGGGGAGCTGTTTTTT. Translation: CASSQKAGANTGELFF.

The chain couples TRBV4-1 to TRBJ2-7, with 7 bases identical to TRBD1. The V and J ends lost 0 bases and 2 bases, in that order; junction bases with no gene match: 4. Germline CDR1 and CDR2: MGHRA and YSYEKL. The CDR3 consists of 15 residues. The CDR3 DNA sequence: TGCGCCAGCAGCCAAGAACAGGGGCGTACCTACGAGCAGTACTTC. Protein: CASSQEQGRTYEQYF.

The chain employs TRBV10-3 and TRBJ2-3; TRBD2 aligns across 10 bases. This CDR3 has 16 residues. The V gene end was trimmed by 4 bases and the J gene end by 4 bases; junction bases not matched to a gene: 8. Germline V lookup: CDR1 ENHRY, CDR2 SYGVKD. CDR3 DNA: TGTGCCATCAGTGTATTAGGGACTAGCGAGTCAGATACGCAGTATTTT. Translated: CAISVLGTSESDTQYF.

This clonotype was counted only a few times. The genes are TRBV11-1 and TRBJ1-1; D ambiguous. Trimming pared 2 bases from V and 4 bases from J, leaving 11 bases between. The CDR3 is 14 amino acids. The V gene's germline CDR1 is SGHAT and CDR2 FQDESV (reference sequence). DNA for the CDR3: TGTGCCAGCAGCTTAACAGTAGGACCCACTGAAGCTTTCTTT. Translating gives CASSLTVGPTEAFF.

This clonotype appeared many times. One junction end does not reproduce the germline sequence, and a read error may be involved. V usage is TRBV5-5 and J usage is TRBJ1-4, with 7 bases identical to TRBD1. The CDR3 is 14 residues long. Germline V lookup: CDR1 SGHKS, CDR2 YYEKEE (reference sequence). This CDR3 reads CASRPGTANEKLFF. CDR3 sequence (DNA): TGCGCCAGCAGACCCGGGACAGCTAATGAAAAACTGTTTTTT.

This clonotype appeared many times. The chain links TRBV5-1 to TRBJ1-4; D gene uncertain. The ends were cut back, 0 bases at V and 7 bases at J, with 16 bases in the middle. This CDR3 has 16 amino acids. Looked up from germline, CDR1 is SGHRS and CDR2 is YFSETQ. The CDR3 loop is CASSLDSSLLSEKLFF. The CDR3 DNA sequence: TGCGCCAGCAGCTTGGACAGTTCTCTTCTTAGTGAAAAACTGTTTTTT.

There are a few counts of this clonotype. This may arise from a read error, as a much more abundant clone is one base away. V gene TRBV28 combines with J gene TRBJ2-2; D remains ambiguous. CDR1 and CDR2 from the germline V gene are MDHEN and SYDVKM. The CDR3 runs 15 residues. Trimming stripped 3 bases from V and 1 base from J, with 9 bases between. CDR3 DNA: TGTGCCAGCAGTTTGACTGGCTGGAACACCGGGGAGCTGTTTTTT. As protein: CASSLTGWNTGELFF.

Remarks on this clonotype: This may stem from a read error, because a much larger clone lies one nucleotide away. V and J are TRBV20-1 and TRBJ2-2, with TRBD1 matching over 11 bases. The CDR3 is 14 residues long. Germline V CDR1 and CDR2: DFQATT, SNEGSKA (reference sequence). Written as DNA, the CDR3 is TGCAGTGCCGGACGGACAGGGGGCACCTGGGAGCTGTTTTTT. It is translated as CSAGRTGGTWELFF.

This clonotype was detected a few times. CDR3 sequence reads: CSVEDEGQVYDGYTF. CDR3 nucleotide sequence: TGCAGCGTTGAAGATGAAGGACAGGTATATGATGGCTACACCTTC. The chain has TRBV29-1 and TRBJ1-2; 7 nucleotides line up with TRBD1. The V segment lost 0 bases and the J segment 6 bases; nucleotides outside the gene matches: 10. CDR1 SQVTM and CDR2 ANQGSEA come from the germline V gene. There are 15 residues in the CDR3.

In this sample, this clonotype turned up many times. The chain carries TRBV18 and TRBJ1-2, with TRBD1 matching 8 bases. Germline V gene lookup returns CDR1 KGHSH and CDR2 LQKENI. V shed 6 bases, J shed 8 bases, and the junction held 8 bases outside the gene matches. This CDR3 has 13 amino acids. The CDR3: CASSSEDRAGYTF. The DNA of the CDR3 is TGTGCCAGCTCTTCCGAGGACAGGGCAGGCTACACCTTC.

This clonotype was recorded at least ten times. This rearrangement joins TRBV20-1 to TRBJ2-5, with D possibly TRBD1 on 5 matching bases. The CDR3 covers 13 residues. Germline V CDR1 and CDR2: DFQATT, SNEGSKA (reference sequence). With 3 bases removed from V and 4 bases from J, the gap between germline ends came to 12 bases. The chain's CDR3 is CSASDSPGETQYF. CDR3 sequence (DNA): TGCAGTGCTAGTGACAGCCCGGGAGAGACCCAGTACTTC.

This clonotype has a count of ten or more. CDR3 residues: CASSSLDRSYGYTF. The CDR3, as DNA: TGTGCCAGCAGTTCCTTAGACAGATCCTATGGCTACACCTTC. The chain has TRBV28 and TRBJ1-2; weak D call: TRBD1 (5 bases). Deletions cut 4 bases from V and 4 bases from J, with 13 bases between. The CDR3 spans 14 residues. Germline V gene lookup returns CDR1 MDHEN and CDR2 SYDVKM.

In the case of this clonotype: The junction departs from the called germline gene at one end, perhaps through a read error. J is TRBJ2-2 and V is TRBV27; D gene ambiguous. Germline values: CDR1 MNHEY, CDR2 SMNVEV (reference sequence). The length of the CDR3 is 15 residues. CDR3 residues: CACSLSRGGTGELFF. CDR3 sequence (DNA): TGTGCCTGCAGTTTAAGCAGAGGCGGCACCGGGGAGCTGTTTTTT.